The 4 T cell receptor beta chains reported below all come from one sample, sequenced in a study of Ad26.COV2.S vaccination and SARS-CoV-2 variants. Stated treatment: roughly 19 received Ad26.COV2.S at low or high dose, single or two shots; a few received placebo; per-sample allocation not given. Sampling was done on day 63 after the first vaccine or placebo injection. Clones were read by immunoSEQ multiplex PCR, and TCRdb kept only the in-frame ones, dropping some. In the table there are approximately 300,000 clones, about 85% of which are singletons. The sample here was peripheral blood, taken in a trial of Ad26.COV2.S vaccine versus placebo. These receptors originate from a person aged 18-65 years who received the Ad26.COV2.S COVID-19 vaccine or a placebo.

CDR3 bases: TGTGCCAGCAACATGCTCCCGACGGATACGCAGTATTTT. Its translation is CASNMLPTDTQYF. The chain uses TRBV5-4 and TRBJ2-3; D remains unclear. This CDR3 region has 13 residues. Germline CDR1 SGHNT, CDR2 YYREEE (reference sequence). With 6 bases removed from V and 6 bases from J, the gap between germline ends came to 14 bases.

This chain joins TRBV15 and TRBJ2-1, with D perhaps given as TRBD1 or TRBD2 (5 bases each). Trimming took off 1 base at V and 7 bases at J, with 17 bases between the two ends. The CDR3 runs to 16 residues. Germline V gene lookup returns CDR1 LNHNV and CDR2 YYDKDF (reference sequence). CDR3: CATSRAVYGARNEQFF. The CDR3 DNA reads TGTGCCACCAGCAGAGCGGTCTACGGGGCTCGGAATGAGCAGTTCTTC.

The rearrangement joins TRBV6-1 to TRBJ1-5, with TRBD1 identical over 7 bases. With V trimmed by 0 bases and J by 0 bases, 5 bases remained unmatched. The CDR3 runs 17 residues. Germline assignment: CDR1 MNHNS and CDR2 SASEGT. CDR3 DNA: TGTGCCAGCAGTGAAGCGGTAGACAGGGTTAGCAATCAGCCCCAGCATTTT. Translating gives CASSEAVDRVSNQPQHF.

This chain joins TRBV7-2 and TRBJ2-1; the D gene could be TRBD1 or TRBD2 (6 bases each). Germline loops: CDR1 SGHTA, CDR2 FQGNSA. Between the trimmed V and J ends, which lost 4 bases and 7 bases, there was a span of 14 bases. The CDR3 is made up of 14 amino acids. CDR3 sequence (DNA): TGTGCCAGCAGCTCGTCCGGGGGCTATAATGAGCAGTTCTTC. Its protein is CASSSSGGYNEQFF. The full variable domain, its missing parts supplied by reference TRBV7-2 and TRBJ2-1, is GAGVSQSPSNKVTEKGKDVELRCDPISGHTALYWYRQSLGQGLEFLIYFQGNSAPDKSGLPSDRFSAERTGGSVSTLTIQRTQQEDSAVYLCASSSSGGYNEQFFGPGTRLTVL.